The 18 T cell receptor beta chains below come from one sample, sequenced in a study of T cell responses to AZD1222 COVID-19 vaccine. Sequencing used immunoSEQ multiplex PCR; TCRdb keeps in-frame clones, though not all of them. The sample contains some 65,000 clones, more than 65% of which appear only once. The sequencing here drew on peripheral blood, taken on day 0 of MenACWY control vaccination. The receptors were sampled from an adult in good health.

The J gene is TRBJ1-1, the V gene TRBV4-3, with D possibly matching TRBD1 (6 bases). Looked up from germline, CDR1 is LGHNA and CDR2 is YSLEER. With 0 bases removed from V and 1 base from J, the gap between germline ends came to 9 bases. The CDR3 sequence is 15 residues long. The chain's CDR3 is CASSQDRGQNTEAFF. The DNA for the CDR3 is TGCGCCAGCAGCCAAGATCGGGGGCAGAACACTGAAGCTTTCTTT.

The chain has TRBV6-5 and TRBJ2-3; D may be TRBD1 or TRBD2 (5 bases each). The length of the CDR3 is 15 residues. Germline V gene data show CDR1 as MNHEY and CDR2 as SVGAGI. Trimming shortened V by 8 bases and J by 0 bases, and 15 bases separated the two germline ends. The CDR3 DNA sequence: TGTGCCAGCTCCTCCCCCGGGGACAGCACAGATACGCAGTATTTT. Amino acids: CASSSPGDSTDTQYF.

This chain's CDR3 is CASSLGGDRGVGYTF. In DNA form, the CDR3 reads TGTGCCAGCAGCCTAGGAGGGGACAGGGGTGTTGGCTACACCTTC. This chain links TRBV5-8 with TRBJ1-2, with 10 nucleotides matching TRBD1. There are 15 residues in the CDR3. CDR1 is SGHTS and CDR2 is YDEGEE in the germline V gene. V lost 4 bases, J lost 7 bases, and 10 bases stayed unmatched.

In this sample, this clone turned up once. The chain has TRBV5-6 and TRBJ2-6, with unresolved D. Between the trimmed V and J ends, which lost 4 bases and 1 base, there was a span of 9 bases. The CDR3 extends over 15 amino acids. Germline V CDR1 and CDR2: SGHDT, YYEEEE. The CDR3 nucleotides read TGTGCCAGCAGCGTACGAACGTCTGGGGCCAACGTCCTGACTTTC. This sequence encodes CASSVRTSGANVLTF.

The V gene is TRBV14, the J gene TRBJ1-5, with D possibly being TRBD1 (5 bases). The CDR3 runs to 13 residues. V was shortened by 1 base and J by 5 bases, with 6 bases between the two germline ends. Germline V gives CDR1 SGHDN, CDR2 FVKESK. The CDR3 is CASSQGQHQPQHF. The CDR3 DNA is TGTGCCAGCAGCCAAGGACAGCATCAGCCCCAGCATTTT.

The sample holds a few counts of this clone. The V call is TRBV6-6, the J call TRBJ1-2, with D unresolved. This CDR3 contains 13 residues. V was clipped by 10 bases and J by 14 bases, with 26 bases between them. From germline, CDR1 is MNHNY and CDR2 SVGAGI (reference sequence). CDR3 nucleotides: TGTGCCACGGGCCTTTCCAGGCTCTCCCGTGGTACCTTC. As protein: CATGLSRLSRGTF.

The chain joins TRBV5-1 to TRBJ2-1; 12 bases fit TRBD2. In germline, CDR1 is SGHRS, CDR2 YFSETQ. Trimming cost V 0 bases and J 5 bases; bases outside gene matches: 6. This CDR3 spans 17 amino acids. The CDR3 DNA reads as TGCGCCAGCAGCTTGGGTACTAGCGGGGGGTATCACAATGAGCAGTTCTTC. The encoded protein is CASSLGTSGGYHNEQFF.

This clone turned up a few times. This chain connects TRBV19 to TRBJ1-5, with D possibly being TRBD1 (6 bases). The germline V gene has CDR1 LNHDA and CDR2 SQIVND (reference sequence). CDR3 size: 13 residues. Trimming cost V 9 bases and J 11 bases, with 20 bases left between them. DNA of the CDR3: TGTGCCAGCGGAAGACAGGCTGCGGGGGCCCAGCATTTT. Translation gives CASGRQAAGAQHF.

This clone came up once. V usage is TRBV7-2 and J usage is TRBJ1-4; D call uncertain. CDR1 is SGHTA and CDR2 is FQGNSA in the germline V gene. This CDR3 has 13 amino acids. V gave up 2 bases and J gave up 6 bases, with 7 bases separating them. The CDR3 region is CASSLTRDEKLFF. The CDR3 nucleotides read TGTGCCAGCAGCTTAACGCGGGATGAAAAACTGTTTTTT.

V and J are TRBV30 and TRBJ2-5; TRBD2 aligns across 11 bases. The ends lost 2 bases at V and 5 bases at J; junction bases unmatched: 4. CDR1 is GTSNPN, CDR2 SVGIG, per germline (reference sequence). The CDR3 covers 14 residues. Here the CDR3 DNA reads TGTGCCTGGAGTCCTCGGACTAGCGGGGAGACCCAGTACTTC. Translated: CAWSPRTSGETQYF.

The chain joins TRBV19 to TRBJ2-3, with TRBD2 matching over 7 bases. Germline V gives CDR1 LNHDA, CDR2 SQIVND (reference sequence). This CDR3 is 17 amino acids long. Trimming cost V 4 bases and J 4 bases; bases outside gene matches: 14. In nucleotides, the CDR3 is TGTGCCAGTAGTACCCGGGGAGGGCAGCTTCCATCAGATACGCAGTATTTT. Its protein is CASSTRGGQLPSDTQYF.

The chain combines TRBV13 with TRBJ1-1; D uncertain. Germline CDR1 and CDR2: PRHDT and FYEKMQ (reference sequence). The ends were cut back, 0 bases at V and 0 bases at J, with 8 bases in the middle. The length of the CDR3 is 15 residues. CDR3 DNA: TGTGCCAGCAGCTTAGGTTGGACGGTGAACACTGAAGCTTTCTTT. Protein sequence: CASSLGWTVNTEAFF.

The rearrangement joins TRBV28 to TRBJ1-5, with D perhaps matching TRBD1 (6 bases). This CDR3 spans 16 amino acids. Germline CDR1 MDHEN, CDR2 SYDVKM. Trimming took 5 bases from V and 1 from J, leaving 15 bases between them. The CDR3 DNA is TGTGCCAGCAGTGCCCCCGGGACACCGAGCAATCAGCCCCAGCATTTT. Its protein product is CASSAPGTPSNQPQHF.

The chain uses TRBV3-1 (or the pseudogene TRBV3-2) and TRBJ2-1, with 7 positions matching TRBD2. Germline V gene sequence: CDR1 LGHDT, CDR2 YNNKEL (reference sequence). V was clipped by 4 bases and J by 7 bases; unmatched bases: 1. This CDR3 is 12 amino acids long. CDR3 in DNA: TGTGCCAGCAGCCTACTAGCGAATGAGCAGTTCTTC. Amino acid sequence: CASSLLANEQFF.

This clone was recorded a few times. CDR3 coding DNA: TGTGCCAGCAGTCACCAATGGGGGCGAGGCTACACCTTC. Its protein product is CASSHQWGRGYTF. V gene TRBV7-9 combines with J gene TRBJ1-2; D is possibly TRBD1 (6 bases). CDR1 and CDR2 (germline): SEHNR, FQNEAQ (reference sequence). V shed 6 bases and J shed 8 bases, with 16 bases lying between them. CDR3 length: 13 residues.

This chain connects TRBV19 to TRBJ1-5; D gene unclear. CDR3 size: 12 residues. Germline V gene sequence: CDR1 LNHDA, CDR2 SQIVND (reference sequence). The germline V and J ends were trimmed by 5 bases and 4 bases, with 6 bases remaining between them. The DNA for the CDR3 is TGTGCCAGTAGTCATATGAATCAGCCCCAGCATTTT. This encodes CASSHMNQPQHF. Complete variable domain (other parts from reference TRBV19 and TRBJ1-5): DGGITQSPKYLFRKEGQNVTLSCEQNLNHDAMYWYRQDPGQGLRLIYYSQIVNDFQKGDIAEGYSVSREKKESFPLTVTSAQKNPTAFYLCASSHMNQPQHFGDGTRLSIL.

This chain links TRBV18 with TRBJ2-1; 7 nucleotides align to TRBD1. The CDR3 covers 15 residues. Germline V gives CDR1 KGHSH, CDR2 LQKENI. The J segment lost 5 bases and the V segment lost 2 bases, leaving 6 bases of the junction unmatched. In DNA, the CDR3 is TGTGCCAGCTCACCAAGTGGGACAGAGAACAATGAGCAGTTCTTC. Translating gives CASSPSGTENNEQFF.

This chain uses TRBV28 with TRBJ2-7, with D perhaps TRBD2 (5 bases). The germline gives CDR1 MDHEN, CDR2 SYDVKM. The CDR3 sequence is 14 residues long. Deletions cut 2 bases from V and 0 bases from J, with 8 bases between. The CDR3 here is CASSLGGSSYEQYF. DNA for the CDR3: TGTGCCAGCAGTTTAGGAGGAAGCTCCTACGAGCAGTACTTC.